This T cell receptor (beta chain) is drawn from a study of blood T cell repertoires in COVID-19. Study-wide background: Researchers got acute and convalescent COVID-19 samples from the United States, Italy and Spain.

Authors' data handling: The authors estimated nucleated cell counts from reference gene primer amplification. Using immunoSEQ multiplex PCR, the repertoire was profiled, and TCRdb retains in-frame clones only, with some absent. The V and J calls and clone size come from that table; D and trimming were worked out from the DNA. The sample comprises some 210,000 clones, around 80% of which are singletons, and more than 10% rests with the top ten. Germline loops: CDR1 MNHEY, CDR2 SVGAGI. V was clipped by 8 bases and J by 3 bases, with 13 bases between them. This CDR3 has 13 residues. V gene TRBV6-5 combines with J gene TRBJ1-2; D is undetermined. This clonotype was obtained from a woman in her thirties or forties with acute or convalescent COVID-19. Input material: peripheral blood. DNA of the CDR3: TGTGCCAGCGTCGGCGGCGCTCACTATGGCTACACCTTC. Encoded protein: CASVGGAHYGYTF.